This T cell receptor (beta chain) was documented in a study of CD8+CD57+ T cells in acquired aplastic anemia. For the study at large: Sorted CD4+ and CD8+ cells yielded about 3.1 ug of DNA on average. Study-level points and caveats: The study found no significant CD8+ Simpson's diversity difference between patients and controls. Patients and controls turned out to have 25 to 35 CD8+ CDR3 sequences in common.

The CDR3 has 16 residues. Germline V gives CDR1 SNHLY, CDR2 FYNNEI. V was cut by 1 base and J by 0 bases, with 7 bases left in between. CDR3 and TCR beta VDJ profiling relied on a genomic DNA template. Each CDR3 protein gets one entry after TCRdb re-called the reads with MiXCR. This table has about 160,000 distinct CDR3 sequences, about 45% appearing once. Those patients picked for sequencing had displayed CD8+CD57+ cell expansion on flow cytometry. This clonotype was seen repeatedly, ten times or more. Antigen specificity is unknown. The chain links TRBV2 to TRBJ2-6; D perhaps matches TRBD1 (6 bases). The TCR originated in a human donor with aplastic anemia. Input material: sorted CD4+, CD8+, or CD8+CD57+ T cells (not recorded which) from PBMCs. The CDR3 loop is CASSEGQVSGANVLTF. CDR3 DNA sequence: TGTGCCAGCAGTGAAGGACAGGTCTCTGGGGCCAACGTCCTGACTTTC. Full variable domain (remainder filled in from reference TRBV2 and TRBJ2-6): EPEVTQTPSHQVTQMGQEVILRCVPISNHLYFYWYRQILGQKVEFLVSFYNNEISEKSEIFDDQFSVERPDGSNFTLKIRSTKLEDSAMYFCASSEGQVSGANVLTFGAGSRLTVL.